A selection of T cell receptor beta chains follows, all from one sample in a study of radiation and T cells in renal cell carcinoma. Profiling relied on immunoSEQ multiplex PCR, and the TCRdb table lists in-frame clones only, not all of them. The sample records approximately 79,000 clones, about 81% being singletons. The starting material was blood, obtained from a patient whose treatment included radiotherapy and nephrectomy. These receptors were collected from a man aged 55 to 70 with renal cell carcinoma. Each CDR3 is given with its conserved first and last residue. The order of the fields is D gene, V gene, J gene, CDR3 protein. D genes are given only for firm matches.

D: TRBD2
V: TRBV7-8
J: TRBJ2-1
CDR3: CASSTGAGTRNEQFF

D: NA
V: TRBV15
J: TRBJ2-1
CDR3: CATSRVPGEKQFF

D: NA
V: TRBV5-5
J: TRBJ2-6
CDR3: CASSLVPGAGANVLTF

D: NA
V: TRBV29-1
J: TRBJ2-1
CDR3: CSVVLATYNEQFF

D: TRBD1
V: TRBV18
J: TRBJ1-1
CDR3: CASSPIETGVGSEAFF

D: NA
V: TRBV10-2
J: TRBJ2-7
CDR3: CASCGQTSSDEQYF

D: NA
V: TRBV19
J: TRBJ1-1
CDR3: CASSIGDRWGNTEAFF

D: NA
V: TRBV6-4
J: TRBJ1-1
CDR3: CASSPSGPMNTEAFF

D: NA
V: TRBV7-2
J: TRBJ2-1
CDR3: CASSISEGSYNEQFF

D: TRBD1
V: TRBV5-1
J: TRBJ2-1
CDR3: CASSGTGLLNEQFF

D: NA
V: TRBV20-1
J: TRBJ2-7
CDR3: CSARGGFEQYF

D: NA
V: TRBV18
J: TRBJ1-4
CDR3: CASSPEVMIQGGLFF

D: NA
V: TRBV19
J: TRBJ2-7
CDR3: CASSIRTNSYEQYF

D: TRBD1
V: TRBV4-3
J: TRBJ2-7
CDR3: CASSQDRGITGEQYF

D: TRBD2
V: TRBV2
J: TRBJ2-1
CDR3: CASILAGVTDEQFF

D: TRBD2
V: TRBV19
J: TRBJ2-7
CDR3: CASSRLAGGIFYEQYF

D: NA
V: TRBV30
J: TRBJ1-2
CDR3: CAWSGGDGYGYTF

D: NA
V: TRBV28
J: TRBJ2-7
CDR3: CASSLGATYEQYF

D: NA
V: TRBV27
J: TRBJ1-2
CDR3: CASASRIDGYTF

D: TRBD2
V: TRBV5-1
J: TRBJ2-3
CDR3: CASRLGTSGTDTQYF

D: TRBD2
V: TRBV5-1
J: TRBJ2-5
CDR3: CASSLGTSGRAETQYF

D: TRBD2
V: TRBV5-5
J: TRBJ2-1
CDR3: CASSFWAGLAGEGHEQFF

D: NA
V: TRBV19
J: TRBJ1-2
CDR3: CASSITRSRAYYGYTF

D: NA
V: TRBV19
J: TRBJ2-7
CDR3: CASSIRGTVYEQYF

D: TRBD1
V: TRBV11-2
J: TRBJ2-5
CDR3: CASSLQGAPQETQYF

D: TRBD2
V: TRBV10-3
J: TRBJ2-1
CDR3: CAISGAGGSYNEQFF

D: NA
V: TRBV28
J: TRBJ2-7
CDR3: CASSPTTVSYEQYF

D: TRBD2
V: TRBV5-1
J: TRBJ2-1
CDR3: CASSTIAGGRNEQFF

D: TRBD1
V: TRBV28
J: TRBJ2-7
CDR3: CASRETGGPGEQYF

D: NA
V: TRBV4-2
J: TRBJ2-2
CDR3: CASRRFQGGNTGELFF

D: NA
V: TRBV21-1
J: TRBJ2-1
CDR3: CASSKAPRARADNEQFF

D: NA
V: TRBV4-3
J: TRBJ1-1
CDR3: CASSREGRNTEAFF

D: TRBD1
V: TRBV28
J: TRBJ1-1
CDR3: CASSLQGARTEAFF

D: TRBD2
V: TRBV4-3
J: TRBJ2-1
CDR3: CASSQEGGRAIEQFF

D: NA
V: TRBV18
J: TRBJ2-2
CDR3: CASSPGNLAGIAGELFF

D: TRBD1
V: TRBV20-1
J: TRBJ1-1
CDR3: CSAGGTVEAFF

D: TRBD1
V: TRBV27
J: TRBJ2-7
CDR3: CASSLSSPSRDSFYEQYF

D: NA
V: TRBV27
J: TRBJ2-6
CDR3: CASSLSRRTSSGANVLTF

D: NA
V: TRBV2
J: TRBJ1-1
CDR3: CASRRDWGTEAFF

D: NA
V: TRBV19
J: TRBJ2-5
CDR3: CASSIGPTTQETQYF

D: NA
V: TRBV5-6
J: TRBJ2-7
CDR3: CASSFVSRSLYEQYF

D: NA
V: TRBV5-5
J: TRBJ1-5
CDR3: CASSPTRNQPQHF

D: NA
V: TRBV7-2
J: TRBJ2-5
CDR3: CASSLGAGWETQYF

D: TRBD1
V: TRBV5-1
J: TRBJ2-5
CDR3: CASSIQGAGETQYF

D: NA
V: TRBV28
J: TRBJ2-2
CDR3: CASSFRRTGELFF

D: TRBD2
V: TRBV4-1
J: TRBJ2-3
CDR3: CASSQGGLAGVLDTQYF

D: NA
V: TRBV27
J: TRBJ2-3
CDR3: CASSRAPDTQYF

D: NA
V: TRBV5-1
J: TRBJ2-2
CDR3: CASSLNWNTGELFF